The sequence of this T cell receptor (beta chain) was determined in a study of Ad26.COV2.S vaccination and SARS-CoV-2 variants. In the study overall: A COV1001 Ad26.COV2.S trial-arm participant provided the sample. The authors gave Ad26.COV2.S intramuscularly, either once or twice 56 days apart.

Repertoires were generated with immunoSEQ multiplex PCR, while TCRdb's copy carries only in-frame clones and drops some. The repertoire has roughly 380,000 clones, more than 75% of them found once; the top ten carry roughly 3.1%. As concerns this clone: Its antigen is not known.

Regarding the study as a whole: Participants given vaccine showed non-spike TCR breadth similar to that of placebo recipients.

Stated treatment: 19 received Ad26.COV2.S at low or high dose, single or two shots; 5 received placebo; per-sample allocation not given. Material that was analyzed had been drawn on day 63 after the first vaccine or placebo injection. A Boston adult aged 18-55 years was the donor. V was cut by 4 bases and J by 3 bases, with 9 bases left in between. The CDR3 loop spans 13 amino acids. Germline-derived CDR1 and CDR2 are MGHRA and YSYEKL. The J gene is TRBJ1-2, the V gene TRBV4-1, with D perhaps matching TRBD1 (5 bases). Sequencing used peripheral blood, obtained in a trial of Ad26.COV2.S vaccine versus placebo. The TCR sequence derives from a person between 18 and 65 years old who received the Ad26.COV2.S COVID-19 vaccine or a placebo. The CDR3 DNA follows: TGCGCCAGCAGCCGTTCGGGGGACTATGGCTACACCTTC. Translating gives CASSRSGDYGYTF.